Listed below are T cell receptor beta chains from one sample, sequenced in a study of shared T cell receptors in the human thymus. Sequenced by immunoSEQ multiplex PCR; TCRdb stores in-frame clones only, minus some. Counted here are roughly 700,000 clones, roughly 90% occurring once; the ten biggest clones make up over 0.008%. This sample was shared with a second study, whose subject was human thymus T cells.

Sequenced: thymocytes. Receptors were obtained from a boy younger than two with a congenital heart defect. Both conserved end residues are part of each CDR3. The order of the fields is CDR3 DNA, CDR3 protein, D gene, V gene, J gene, clone size. The D gene is left open where the match is weak. Size is stated for part of the rows, as once, few or many counts, or as a class when the clone is expanded.

TGTGCCAGCACCCAGGGGGAAGGGGAAGGTAATGAGCAGTTCTTC	CASTQGEGEGNEQFF	TRBD1	TRBV25-1	TRBJ2-1	few
TGTGCCAGCAGTATCTCAGCGGGAGAAGGTCAAGAGACCCAGTACTTC	CASSISAGEGQETQYF	TRBD2	TRBV2	TRBJ2-5	-
TGCGCCAGCAGCTCAGGGACTAGCGGGAATTCATTTGATGAGCAGTTCTTC	CASSSGTSGNSFDEQFF	TRBD2	TRBV5-1	TRBJ2-1	-
TGTGCCACCAGCAGAGCCCGGGGAGGGCGAGGGACCTACGAGCAGTACTTC	CATSRARGGRGTYEQYF	TRBD2	TRBV15	TRBJ2-7	-
TGTGCCAGTAGCATGGGTGTCGGGAGAGGAAATGAGCAGTTCTTC	CASSMGVGRGNEQFF	-	TRBV19	TRBJ2-1	-
TGTGCCAGCAGTGCCGGGGTCGGATATAATTCACCCCTCCACTTT	CASSAGVGYNSPLHF	-	TRBV6-4	TRBJ1-6	-
TGCGCCAGCAGCCGCGGGACAGGGGATAACACTGAAGCTTTCTTT	CASSRGTGDNTEAFF	TRBD1	TRBV4-3	TRBJ1-1	-
TGTGCCAGCAGCCCCAGGGGGCTAGCGGGACCCCTTGGGACCCAGTACTTC	CASSPRGLAGPLGTQYF	-	TRBV7-2	TRBJ2-5	-
TGTGCCAGCAGTACCCGGACAGGGGGAGCCGAAGCTTTCTTT	CASSTRTGGAEAFF	TRBD1	TRBV27	TRBJ1-1	-
TGTGCCAGCAGTGAAGTACCCCCTGGCGGGAGAACGGATCGGGAGCTGTTTTTT	CASSEVPPGGRTDRELFF	TRBD2	TRBV2	TRBJ2-2	-
TGTGCCAGCAGCTTAGGGCGGGGGAGGGGCAATGAGCAGTTCTTC	CASSLGRGRGNEQFF	TRBD2	TRBV7-6	TRBJ2-1	-
TGCAGCGACGGACAGGAGAGTATCTATGGCTACACCTTC	CSDGQESIYGYTF	TRBD1	TRBV29-1	TRBJ1-2	-
TGTGCCAGCAGCGGCGACGGGGATCCAAACACCATATATTTT	CASSGDGDPNTIYF	-	TRBV6-5	TRBJ1-3	-
TGTGTCAGAAGCTTATTGTCGGGAGGGAGCTCCTACGAGCAGTACTTC	CVRSLLSGGSSYEQYF	-	TRBV7-5	TRBJ2-7	-
TGCGCCAGCAGCCAAGAAGGGACAGGGAAGACAGATACGCAGTATTTT	CASSQEGTGKTDTQYF	TRBD1	TRBV4-1	TRBJ2-3	-
TGTGCCAGTAGTCTTTATGGGGCCCGCGATTATGGCTACACCTTC	CASSLYGARDYGYTF	-	TRBV19	TRBJ1-2	-
TGTGCCAGCAGGACAGGGGTGGCCTACGAGCAGTACTTC	CASRTGVAYEQYF	TRBD1	TRBV28	TRBJ2-7	-
TGTGCCTGGAGCGGACAGGGGACCAGCGGGGGGCCCTCCTACGAGCAGTACTTC	CAWSGQGTSGGPSYEQYF	-	TRBV30	TRBJ2-7	-
TGTGCCAGCAGCACTTGGGGGAGTGGTATGGGACAGGGGATAGAGACCCAGTACTTC	CASSTWGSGMGQGIETQYF	TRBD1	TRBV27	TRBJ2-5	-
TGCGCCAGCAGCCTAGATCCCGGGACAGGGGTAGGGTGCGAGCAGTACTTC	CASSLDPGTGVGCEQYF	TRBD1	TRBV5-1	TRBJ2-7	-
TGCGCCAGCAGCTTGGAAACCGGTCTAGCGGGGCAGGAGTTCTTC	CASSLETGLAGQEFF	TRBD2	TRBV5-1	TRBJ2-1	-
TGTGCCAGCAGTTTTGTTCTAGCGGGAGGGCCGCCAAACTACAATGAGCAGTTCTTC	CASSFVLAGGPPNYNEQFF	TRBD2	TRBV28	TRBJ2-1	-
TGCGCCAGCAGCATGCAGGGGGCGCTGGATTACGAGCAGTACTTC	CASSMQGALDYEQYF	TRBD1	TRBV5-1	TRBJ2-7	-
TGTGCCAGCAGCCAACCGAGCGGGGAGAATGAGCAGTTCTTC	CASSQPSGENEQFF	TRBD2	TRBV4-2	TRBJ2-1	-
TGTGCCAGCAGCCAAAGGGGCCTTGAGGGGGATCCGGGTTACGAGCAGTACTTC	CASSQRGLEGDPGYEQYF	-	TRBV14	TRBJ2-7	-
TGTGCCTGGAGTAGCGGGGCCACAGATACGCAGTATTTT	CAWSSGATDTQYF	TRBD2	TRBV30	TRBJ2-3	-
TGTGCCAGCAGTGTGGGAGCAGAAGCTTTCTTT	CASSVGAEAFF	-	TRBV25-1	TRBJ1-1	once
TGTGCCAGCAGTTACTCGATAACTGTTAAGGAGAGACTGTTTTTT	CASSYSITVKERLFF	-	TRBV6-5	TRBJ1-4	-
TGTGCCAGTAGCCCTCTTGGAGGGGCTAACACAGATACGCAGTATTTT	CASSPLGGANTDTQYF	-	TRBV19	TRBJ2-3	-
TGCGCCAGCAACACTGACAGACGGAACACTGAAGCTTTCTTT	CASNTDRRNTEAFF	-	TRBV10-2	TRBJ1-1	-
TGTGCCTGGAGTGTCCCGGGACAGCCAACTAATGAAAAACTGTTTTTT	CAWSVPGQPTNEKLFF	TRBD1	TRBV30	TRBJ1-4	-
TGTGCCAGCAGCCTAGCGGGACGGGGCTACACTGAAGCTTTCTTT	CASSLAGRGYTEAFF	-	TRBV6-4	TRBJ1-1	-
TGCGCCAGCAGCCAAGGTCGGCCCAGCAGGGAGACCCAGTACTTC	CASSQGRPSRETQYF	-	TRBV4-1	TRBJ2-5	few
TGTGCCAGCAGCCCCGACAGGGGCGATTACACCGGGGAGCTGTTTTTT	CASSPDRGDYTGELFF	TRBD1	TRBV7-3	TRBJ2-2	-
TGTGCCAGCAGCTACTATGCAGATACGCAGTATTTT	CASSYYADTQYF	-	TRBV11-2	TRBJ2-3	-
TGTGCCAGCAGTGAAGCGCTTAGGGGACTAGCGGGTAGGAGAGATACGCAGTATTTT	CASSEALRGLAGRRDTQYF	TRBD2	TRBV2	TRBJ2-3	-
TGTGCCAGCCACTCCGGGGTACCCTACGAGCAGTACTTC	CASHSGVPYEQYF	-	TRBV6-1	TRBJ2-7	-
TGCGCCAGCAGAGGTGGAGGCGGGAGCCCGGGGGAGCAGTACTTC	CASRGGGGSPGEQYF	TRBD2	TRBV5-1	TRBJ2-7	-
TGCGCCAGCAGCCAAGCCTCTACTATGAACACTGAAGCTTTCTTT	CASSQASTMNTEAFF	-	TRBV4-1	TRBJ1-1	-
TGTGCCAGCAGTTTACCGACTAGCCCGTGCACAGATACGCAGTATTTT	CASSLPTSPCTDTQYF	TRBD2	TRBV28	TRBJ2-3	-
TGTGCCAGCAGTTACTCGCGGGCGGGAGTGGTCCACGAGCAGTACTTC	CASSYSRAGVVHEQYF	TRBD2	TRBV6-5	TRBJ2-7	-
TGTGCCAGCAGCCAAGAACCCAGATCCCGGAGCTACGAGCAGTACTTC	CASSQEPRSRSYEQYF	-	TRBV14	TRBJ2-7	few